One and the same sample provided the 16 T cell receptor beta chains below, sequenced in a study of T cell changes during pregnancy in multiple sclerosis (dated by TCRdb to between 2017 and 2020). The method was the immunoSEQ multiplex PCR assay. TCRdb took over this immuneACCESS table, retaining in-frame rearrangements with V and J assigned. Such tables are incomplete; in checked studies, under half of the missing clones stem from an unresolved V gene, and the remainder is unexplained. Present in this sample are roughly 50,000 clones, 85% to 95% of which were seen just once. In total, the top ten clones hold 3% to 3.5% of the sample. The source material was CD8+ T cells from peripheral blood mononuclear cells, sampled in the third trimester of pregnancy. The receptors come from a female donor with multiple sclerosis, enrolled in a pregnancy study.

This clone was recorded only once. The chain carries TRBV7-9 and TRBJ1-6; TRBD1 matches 7 bases. After removal of 5 bases from V and 3 bases from J, the junction contained 4 bases not matched to a gene. The CDR3 runs 15 residues. Germline V gives CDR1 SEHNR, CDR2 FQNEAQ (reference sequence). Written as DNA, the CDR3 is TGTGCCAGCAGCCAGGGGGGCTTCTATAATTCACCCCTCCACTTT. Amino acids: CASSQGGFYNSPLHF.

The chain carries TRBV7-9 and TRBJ2-7; perhaps TRBD2 as D (7 bases). Per germline, CDR1 SEHNR and CDR2 FQNEAQ (reference sequence). This CDR3 comprises 15 residues. The V and J ends lost 5 bases and 3 bases respectively, with 17 bases between them. Here the CDR3 DNA reads TGTGCCAGCAGCCAAGGGGGGGAGGGCCGCTACGAGCAGTACTTC. As protein: CASSQGGEGRYEQYF.

This chain connects TRBV18 to TRBJ1-1, with a possible D match to TRBD1 (5 bases). Germline V gives CDR1 KGHSH, CDR2 LQKENI. The CDR3 totals 19 residues. Trimming took 0 bases from V and 5 from J, leaving 25 bases between them. CDR3 bases: TGTGCCAGCTCACCACCACTCGGGGGTTATATGGGGGTAAATACTGAAGCTTTCTTT. Protein product: CASSPPLGGYMGVNTEAFF.

V is TRBV4-1 and J is TRBJ1-3, with TRBD1 identical over 8 bases. This CDR3 is 15 amino acids long. From germline, CDR1 is MGHRA and CDR2 YSYEKL. Trimming removed 1 base from V and 8 bases from J; junction bases left unmatched: 7. The CDR3 DNA reads as TGCGCCAGCAGCCAAGGGCCGAGACAGGGGTACACCATATATTTT. It yields the protein CASSQGPRQGYTIYF.

The chain recombines TRBV19 with TRBJ1-1; 7 bases match TRBD1. Germline trimming cut 7 bases from V and 2 bases from J; bases unmatched to any gene: 4. The CDR3 contains 13 residues. Germline CDR1 reads LNHDA; CDR2 reads SQIVND (reference sequence). The CDR3 DNA reads TGTGCCAGTAACCAGGGGGTTAACACTGAAGCTTTCTTT. This gives the protein CASNQGVNTEAFF.

The J gene is TRBJ2-7, the V gene TRBV10-2; 8 bases align to TRBD2. Trimming removed 8 bases from V and 0 bases from J; junction bases left unmatched: 3. This CDR3 region has 13 residues. Germline values: CDR1 WSHSY, CDR2 SAAADI. CDR3 sequence: CASGSGTSYEQYF. The CDR3 region has the DNA TGCGCCAGCGGTAGCGGGACCTCCTACGAGCAGTACTTC.

The CDR3 sequence is CASSERLAGGNEQFF. The CDR3 region has the DNA TGTGCCAGCAGTGAAAGACTAGCGGGAGGTAATGAGCAGTTCTTC. This chain joins TRBV6-4 and TRBJ2-1, with TRBD2 matching over 13 bases. The CDR3 runs 15 residues. Germline V gene sequence: CDR1 MRHNA, CDR2 SNTAGT. V lost 3 bases, J lost 7 bases, and 3 bases stayed unmatched.

This chain connects TRBV7-9 to TRBJ2-5; a possible D gene is TRBD1 (6 bases). This CDR3 has 14 residues. Germline V gives CDR1 SEHNR, CDR2 FQNEAQ (reference sequence). The germline V and J ends were trimmed by 5 bases and 1 base, with 11 bases remaining between them. The DNA of the CDR3 is TGTGCCAGCAGCCACATGGACAGCCAAGAGACCCAGTACTTC. Protein product: CASSHMDSQETQYF. Full variable domain (rest looked up from reference TRBV7-9 and TRBJ2-5): DTGVSQNPRHKITKRGQNVTFRCDPISEHNRLYWYRQTLGQGPEFLTYFQNEAQLEKSRLLSDRFSAERPKGSFSTLEIQRTEQGDSAMYLCASSHMDSQETQYFGPGTRLLVL.

This clone came up once. The V gene is TRBV6-5, the J gene TRBJ2-3; a possible D gene is TRBD2 (6 bases). This CDR3 has 14 amino acids. V was clipped by 6 bases and J by 2 bases, with 12 bases between them. Germline V gene lookup returns CDR1 MNHEY and CDR2 SVGAGI. CDR3 protein: CASSNRDSTDTQYF. The CDR3 DNA reads as TGTGCCAGCAGCAACCGGGACTCCACAGATACGCAGTATTTT.

This chain connects TRBV10-2 to TRBJ1-1; 8 nucleotides agree with TRBD1. There are 15 residues in the CDR3. Trimming cost V 6 bases and J 3 bases; bases outside gene matches: 9. Germline V gives CDR1 WSHSY, CDR2 SAAADI. The CDR3 sequence: CASRLFPTGDTEAFF. CDR3 DNA: TGCGCCAGCAGACTATTTCCGACAGGGGACACTGAAGCTTTCTTT.

The chain carries TRBV14 and TRBJ1-3, with D possibly matching TRBD1 (6 bases). Germline CDR1 reads SGHDN; CDR2 reads FVKESK. V was trimmed by 4 bases and J by 2 bases, leaving 12 bases between them. The CDR3 consists of 15 residues. This chain's CDR3 is CASSLLGGPGNTIYF. Written as DNA, the CDR3 is TGTGCCAGCAGCCTCCTGGGGGGGCCTGGAAACACCATATATTTT.

The chain employs TRBV28 and TRBJ2-2; 13 bases are a match to TRBD2. The CDR3 has 15 residues. The germline V gene encodes CDR1 MDHEN and CDR2 SYDVKM. With V trimmed by 6 bases and J by 7 bases, 5 bases remained unmatched. In DNA, the CDR3 is TGTGCCAGCAGGACTAGCGGGAGGTATATCGGGGAGCTGTTTTTT. It yields the protein CASRTSGRYIGELFF.

A single count supports this clone. The V and J genes are TRBV7-9 and TRBJ2-7, with 8 bases lining up with TRBD1. The V gene's germline CDR1 is SEHNR and CDR2 FQNEAQ (reference sequence). With 5 bases clipped from V and 7 bases from J, the junction kept 4 bases outside the gene matches. The CDR3 is made up of 12 amino acids. Written as DNA, the CDR3 is TGTGCCAGCAGCCCGACAGGGGTTGAGCAGTACTTC. It is translated as CASSPTGVEQYF.

This chain joins TRBV4-1 and TRBJ1-5; the D gene is possibly TRBD1 (5 bases). This CDR3 comprises 20 residues. V was pared by 0 bases and J by 0 bases, with 21 bases between. Germline values: CDR1 MGHRA, CDR2 YSYEKL. CDR3 sequence reads: CASSQDLADLQVPSNQPQHF. For the CDR3, the DNA is TGCGCCAGCAGCCAAGATTTGGCGGATTTACAGGTCCCTAGCAATCAGCCCCAGCATTTT.

The genes are TRBV7-9 and TRBJ1-2, with D perhaps TRBD1 (6 bases). CDR1 is SEHNR and CDR2 is FQNEAQ in the germline V gene (reference sequence). The CDR3 is 16 residues long. Trimming removed 1 base from V and 3 bases from J, with 15 bases in between. The CDR3 nucleotides read TGTGCCAGCAGCTTAGGTGGGGGCGCTTATCACTATGGCTACACCTTC. It is translated as CASSLGGGAYHYGYTF.

J is TRBJ2-5 and V is TRBV7-9; TRBD2 agrees at 10 bases. Trimming took 3 bases from V and 7 from J; bases not matched to a gene: 8. The CDR3 loop spans 15 amino acids. Germline CDR1 SEHNR, CDR2 FQNEAQ (reference sequence). CDR3 amino acids: CASSFPGTSEGTQYF. The DNA of the CDR3 is TGTGCCAGCAGCTTTCCCGGGACTAGCGAGGGGACCCAGTACTTC.